Shown below are 16 T cell receptor beta chains from a single sample sequenced in a study of identical twins. MiXCR, run by TCRdb on the 5' RACE reads, gives a single entry per CDR3 protein. The repertoire holds roughly 290,000 distinct CDR3 sequences, with about 8.3% as singletons. This sample was shared with a second study, whose subject was yellow fever vaccine responses in identical twins.

Specimen: memory (CD45RO+) T cells sorted from blood. Every receptor here comes from a woman aged 18-35 years in good health.

In its sample, this clonotype was seen many times. This chain connects TRBV5-6 to TRBJ2-1; D is unclear. The CDR3 is made up of 11 amino acids. Per the germline V gene, CDR1 is SGHDT and CDR2 is YYEEEE. V was cut by 2 bases and J by 7 bases, with 4 bases left in between. CDR3: CASSFQNEQFF. The CDR3 coding sequence is TGTGCCAGCAGCTTTCAGAATGAGCAGTTCTTC.

This clonotype was seen only a few times. The J gene is TRBJ2-7, the V gene TRBV3-1, with 7 bases lining up with TRBD1. The CDR3 has 13 amino acids. CDR1 and CDR2 (germline): LGHDT, YNNKEL (reference sequence). Trimming cost V 5 bases and J 4 bases; bases outside gene matches: 5. CDR3 nucleotides: TGTGCCAGCAGCGGGGGACAGTTATACGAGCAGTACTTC. As protein: CASSGGQLYEQYF.

This clonotype appeared many times. This chain uses TRBV5-1 with TRBJ2-2, with 9 positions matching TRBD1. Germline V CDR1 and CDR2: SGHRS, YFSETQ. The CDR3 loop spans 15 amino acids. V was pared by 4 bases and J by 3 bases, with 4 bases of the junction left unmatched. In DNA form, the CDR3 reads TGCGCCAGCAGCGCCCGACAGGGGGACACCGGGGAGCTGTTTTTT. Amino acid sequence: CASSARQGDTGELFF.

This clonotype was observed at least ten times. This sequence joins TRBV20-1 and TRBJ2-7; 9 bases are a match to TRBD2. The germline V gene has CDR1 DFQATT and CDR2 SNEGSKA (reference sequence). This CDR3 is 15 amino acids long. The J segment lost 4 bases and the V segment lost 4 bases, leaving 11 bases of the junction unmatched. CDR3 residues: CSATNAGGGAYEQYF. CDR3 in DNA: TGCAGTGCTACCAACGCGGGAGGGGGCGCGTACGAGCAGTACTTC.

This clonotype was seen more than once but under ten times. The chain recombines TRBV20-1 with TRBJ2-1, with D possibly matching TRBD2 (7 bases). The CDR3 consists of 15 residues. V lost 3 bases, J lost 1 base, and 13 bases lay in between. From germline, CDR1 is DFQATT and CDR2 SNEGSKA (reference sequence). CDR3 residues: CSARRGGFSYNEQFF. CDR3 nucleotide sequence: TGCAGTGCTAGGAGGGGGGGGTTTTCCTACAATGAGCAGTTCTTC.

At least ten counts were recorded for this clonotype. A junction end diverges from the germline sequence, so it may reflect a read error. This sequence joins TRBV5-4 and TRBJ2-5, with D possibly matching TRBD1 (6 bases). Germline V gene data show CDR1 as SGHNT and CDR2 as YYREEE (reference sequence). This CDR3 is built from 12 residues. The CDR3 coding sequence is TGTGCCAGCAGCTTGGTGGCAGGGGAACTCTATTTC. Protein sequence: CASSLVAGELYF.

The V and J genes are TRBV5-1 and TRBJ2-5; D is possibly TRBD2 (7 bases). Germline V gene sequence: CDR1 SGHRS, CDR2 YFSETQ. V was clipped by 0 bases and J by 5 bases, with 14 bases between them. The length of the CDR3 is 15 residues. The CDR3 DNA reads TGCGCCAGCAGCTTGGAACGGGGGGCAAGGGAGACCCAGTACTTC. Translated, it gives CASSLERGARETQYF.

This clonotype was detected many times. This chain links TRBV24-1 with TRBJ2-1, with 15 bases lining up with TRBD2. V lost 2 bases and J lost 8; bases outside the gene matches: 9. The CDR3 length is 18 residues. The V gene's germline CDR1 is KGHDR and CDR2 SFDVKD. The CDR3 DNA is TGTGCCACCAGTGATTCTGACGGGACTAGCGGGAGGTGGGATGAGCAGTTCTTC. It translates to CATSDSDGTSGRWDEQFF.

This clonotype was observed many times. The rearrangement uses TRBV5-1 and TRBJ2-1; TRBD1 is a possible D gene (5 bases). The V gene lost 4 bases and the J gene lost 8 bases, with 13 bases spanning the gap. CDR3 length: 13 residues. Germline V gene data show CDR1 as SGHRS and CDR2 as YFSETQ. The CDR3 nucleotides are TGCGCCAGCAGCGCCTCAGGGAACTATGAGCAGTTCTTC. Amino acids: CASSASGNYEQFF.

V gene TRBV12-3 or TRBV12-4 combines with J gene TRBJ2-1, with D possibly matching TRBD2 (6 bases). V shed 7 bases and J shed 0 bases, with 16 bases lying between them. The CDR3 length is 16 residues. This CDR3 reads CASTPAVGSSYNEQFF. Here the CDR3 DNA reads TGTGCCAGCACCCCCGCTGTCGGGAGCTCCTACAATGAGCAGTTCTTC.

This clonotype appeared a few times. The chain joins TRBV12-3 or TRBV12-4 to TRBJ1-1; 9 bases are a match to TRBD1. The V segment lost 6 bases and the J segment 7 bases; nucleotides outside the gene matches: 15. The CDR3 sequence is 16 residues long. The CDR3 sequence is CASSSSRTGAGIEAFF. CDR3 sequence (DNA): TGTGCCAGCAGCTCTTCTAGGACAGGGGCAGGGATTGAAGCTTTCTTT.

This clonotype appeared once. Germline and junction disagree at one end, which may indicate a read error. CDR3 DNA sequence: TGTGCCTGCAGCCGACCGACTAGCAGCGGGCGAGACAATGAGCAGTTCTTC. As protein: CACSRPTSSGRDNEQFF. V usage is TRBV3-1 and J usage is TRBJ2-1; 7 bases agree with TRBD2. The CDR3 covers 17 residues. From germline, CDR1 is LGHDT and CDR2 YNNKEL (reference sequence).

This clonotype has a count of ten or more. This sequence joins TRBV12-3 or TRBV12-4 and TRBJ2-2, with D perhaps TRBD2 (6 bases). Trimming shortened V by 7 bases and J by 3 bases, and 15 bases separated the two germline ends. The CDR3 spans 15 residues. CDR3 region: CASTMGGKHTGELFF. The CDR3 nucleotides read TGTGCCAGCACCATGGGGGGTAAACACACCGGGGAGCTGTTTTTT.

This chain links TRBV12-3 or TRBV12-4 with TRBJ2-3; D not resolved. V gave up 2 bases and J gave up 7 bases, with 4 bases separating them. This CDR3 contains 11 residues. CDR3 coding DNA: TGTGCCAGCAGTTTAAGTCATACGCAGTATTTT. Amino acid sequence: CASSLSHTQYF.

The chain combines TRBV15 with TRBJ1-1; perhaps TRBD1 as D (5 bases). In germline, CDR1 is LNHNV, CDR2 YYDKDF (reference sequence). CDR3 length equals 16 residues. Trimming took off 1 base at V and 1 base at J, with 13 bases between the two ends. The CDR3 here is CATSRGGVAGNTEAFF. The CDR3 DNA reads TGTGCCACCAGCAGAGGGGGGGTAGCGGGGAACACTGAAGCTTTCTTT.

This clonotype came up a few times. The genes are TRBV20-1 and TRBJ2-1, with TRBD2 matching 13 bases. CDR1 DFQATT and CDR2 SNEGSKA come from the germline V gene (reference sequence). The CDR3 runs to 16 residues. V gave up 5 bases and J gave up 3 bases; unmatched junction bases: 7. The CDR3 DNA is TGCAGTGCTCAGGGGACTAGCGGGATCCTCTACAATGAGCAGTTCTTC. This translates into CSAQGTSGILYNEQFF.